The T cell receptor (beta chain) under discussion was sequenced for a study of blood T cell repertoires in COVID-19. Only in-frame clones appear in the TCRdb table, and some are missing; sequencing was by immunoSEQ multiplex PCR. The sample has about 50,000 clones, approximately 85% seen once. This receptor was taken from a woman aged 55-69 years with acute or convalescent COVID-19. The source material was peripheral blood.

The CDR3 loop is CASQRSDSRNEKLFF. CDR3 nucleotides: TGTGCCAGCCAGAGGAGTGACAGCCGTAATGAAAAACTGTTTTTT. The chain uses TRBV7-9 and TRBJ1-4, with a weak D call TRBD1 (5 bases). V lost 8 bases and J lost 4, with 17 bases in between. CDR1 is SEHNR, CDR2 FQNEAQ, per germline (reference sequence). The CDR3 spans 15 residues.